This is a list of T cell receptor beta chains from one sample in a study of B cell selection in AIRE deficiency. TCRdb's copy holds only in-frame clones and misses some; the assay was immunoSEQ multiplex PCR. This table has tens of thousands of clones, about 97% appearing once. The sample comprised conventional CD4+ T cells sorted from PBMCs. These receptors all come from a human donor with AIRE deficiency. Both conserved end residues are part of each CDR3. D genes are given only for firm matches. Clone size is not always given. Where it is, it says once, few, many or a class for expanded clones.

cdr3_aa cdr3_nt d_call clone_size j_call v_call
CASSHSGTSGRLSTDTQYF TGTGCCAGCAGCCACTCCGGGACTAGCGGGAGATTATCCACAGATACGCAGTATTTT TRBD2 NA TRBJ2-3 TRBV11-2
CASSRLTGRQETQYF TGTGCCAGCAGTCGATTGACAGGACGACAAGAGACCCAGTACTTC NA NA TRBJ2-5 TRBV7-3
CASSLTQLSYSNQPQHF TGCGCCAGCAGCTTGACCCAATTAAGCTATAGCAATCAGCCCCAGCATTTT NA NA TRBJ1-5 TRBV5-1
CASSPTSGSSYEQYF TGTGCCAGCAGCCCGACTAGCGGCAGCTCCTACGAGCAGTACTTC TRBD2 NA TRBJ2-7 TRBV5-4
CASSLVGGTYEQYF TGTGCCAGCAGCTTAGTGGGAGGTACCTACGAGCAGTACTTC NA NA TRBJ2-7 TRBV7-9
CASSLPYTEAFF TGTGCCAGCAGCTTACCGTACACTGAAGCTTTCTTT NA NA TRBJ1-1 TRBV11-2
CASSEPGLAGPTPYEQYF TGTGCCAGCAGTGAGCCGGGACTAGCGGGACCCACCCCCTACGAGCAGTACTTC TRBD2 NA TRBJ2-7 TRBV6-1
CASSPSEGVVNTGELFF TGTGCCAGCTCACCGAGCGAGGGGGTGGTGAACACCGGGGAGCTGTTTTTT NA NA TRBJ2-2 TRBV18
CASSQAGWGLAHTGELFF TGTGCCAGCAGCCAGGCCGGATGGGGACTAGCGCACACCGGGGAGCTGTTTTTT TRBD2 NA TRBJ2-2 TRBV11-3
CASSIDGGAGELFF TGTGCCAGTAGTATAGATGGGGGGGCCGGGGAGCTGTTTTTT TRBD2 NA TRBJ2-2 TRBV19
CASTNLNGIEQYF TGTGCCAGCACCAACCTAAACGGGATAGAGCAGTACTTC NA NA TRBJ2-7 TRBV28
CASSPRTGGNTGELFF TGTGCCAGCTCACCACGGACAGGGGGTAACACCGGGGAGCTGTTTTTT TRBD1 NA TRBJ2-2 TRBV18
CASSLGGGSYEQYF TGTGCCAGCAGCTTAGGGGGAGGGTCCTACGAGCAGTACTTC TRBD2 NA TRBJ2-7 TRBV7-3
CASSPVYGVDSANQPQHF TGTGCCAGCAGTCCCGTTTACGGAGTTGACAGTGCTAATCAGCCCCAGCATTTT NA NA TRBJ1-5 TRBV28
CASSQDRQEAFF TGTGCCAGCAGCCAGGACAGACAGGAAGCTTTCTTT NA NA TRBJ1-1 TRBV7-2
CATHFSEVYNEQFF TGTGCCACACACTTTAGCGAGGTCTACAATGAGCAGTTCTTC NA NA TRBJ2-1 TRBV10-3
CASSQEGGRVAGEQFF TGCGCCAGCAGCCAAGAGGGCGGGAGGGTTGCCGGTGAGCAGTTCTTC TRBD2 NA TRBJ2-1 TRBV4-3
CASSPAALGNEQFF TGTGCCAGCTCCCCGGCCGCACTAGGCAATGAGCAGTTCTTC NA NA TRBJ2-1 TRBV28
CASSQTLTSGGTDTQYF TGTGCCAGCAGCCAAACGTTGACTAGCGGGGGCACAGATACGCAGTATTTT TRBD2 NA TRBJ2-3 TRBV5-4
CASNWETGISGELFF TGCGCCAGCAATTGGGAGACAGGGATTTCCGGGGAGCTGTTTTTT TRBD1 NA TRBJ2-2 TRBV10-2
CASSVGGSGYNEQFF TGTGCCAGCAGCGTAGGCGGGAGTGGTTACAATGAGCAGTTCTTC TRBD2 NA TRBJ2-1 TRBV9
CASRNRGLYEQYF TGTGCCAGTCGAAACAGGGGTCTCTACGAGCAGTACTTC TRBD1 NA TRBJ2-7 TRBV28
CASSYGRGKGYEQYF TGTGCCAGCAGTTACGGCAGGGGGAAAGGCTACGAGCAGTACTTC TRBD1 NA TRBJ2-7 TRBV6-6
CASILDRTSYEQYF TGTGCCAGCATCCTCGACAGGACCTCCTACGAGCAGTACTTC NA NA TRBJ2-7 TRBV2
CASSKLGQKASNEQFF TGTGCCAGCAGCAAACTCGGACAGAAGGCCTCGAATGAGCAGTTCTTC NA once TRBJ2-1 TRBV7-2
CASSAGQGVEAFF TGTGCCAGCAGCGCTGGACAGGGGGTTGAAGCTTTCTTT TRBD1 once TRBJ1-1 TRBV9
CASSFGTSSYEQYF TGTGCCAGCAGCTTTGGGACTAGCTCCTACGAGCAGTACTTC TRBD2 NA TRBJ2-7 TRBV7-3
CASSTRGLEMTQYF TGTGCCAGCAGTACGAGGGGGCTGGAGATGACCCAGTACTTC TRBD1 NA TRBJ2-5 TRBV7-2
CASSQPSGTNTGELFF TGCGCCAGCAGCCAACCTAGCGGGACGAACACCGGGGAGCTGTTTTTT TRBD2 once TRBJ2-2 TRBV4-3
CASSEERPTEAFF TGTGCCAGCAGTGAAGAACGACCCACTGAAGCTTTCTTT NA NA TRBJ1-1 TRBV2
CASSTTGAGGTNQPQHF TGTGCCAGTAGTACGACAGGGGCGGGGGGTACTAATCAGCCCCAGCATTTT TRBD1 NA TRBJ1-5 TRBV19
CASSLLPTGELFF TGTGCCAGCAGTTTACTGCCGACCGGGGAGCTGTTTTTT NA NA TRBJ2-2 TRBV28
CASSLRQGRTEAFF TGTGCCAGCAGCCTTCGACAGGGGAGAACTGAAGCTTTCTTT TRBD1 NA TRBJ1-1 TRBV7-9
CAWSVMLTSGSWDNEQFF TGTGCCTGGAGTGTCATGTTGACTAGCGGGAGTTGGGACAATGAGCAGTTCTTC TRBD2 NA TRBJ2-1 TRBV30
CASSEAKGSAFF TGTGCCAGCAGTGAAGCGAAGGGCTCGGCTTTCTTT NA NA TRBJ1-1 TRBV6-1
CASKISLDTDTQYF TGTGCCAGCAAGATCTCCCTGGACACAGATACGCAGTATTTT NA NA TRBJ2-3 TRBV5-4
CASSIGGLAGDEQYF TGTGCCAGTAGTATAGGGGGACTAGCGGGAGACGAGCAGTACTTC TRBD2 NA TRBJ2-7 TRBV19
CAWRGTGASPLHF TGTGCCTGGAGAGGGACAGGGGCATCACCCCTCCACTTT TRBD1 NA TRBJ1-6 TRBV30
CASSQEVPGVRGEQYF TGCGCCAGCAGCCAAGAAGTCCCGGGGGTAAGGGGCGAGCAGTACTTC NA NA TRBJ2-7 TRBV4-3
CAWSARGNQPQHF TGTGCCTGGAGTGCCCGGGGCAATCAGCCCCAGCATTTT NA NA TRBJ1-5 TRBV30
CASDGKRSSTDTQYF TGTGCCAGCGACGGGAAGCGGAGTAGCACAGATACGCAGTATTTT NA NA TRBJ2-3 TRBV18
CASSSTGPSGRADTQYF TGTGCCAGCAGCTCGACTGGGCCTAGCGGGAGAGCAGATACGCAGTATTTT TRBD2 once TRBJ2-3 TRBV7-9
CASSDLGRLTETQYF TGTGCCAGCAGCGATCTGGGCAGGTTGACAGAGACCCAGTACTTC NA NA TRBJ2-5 TRBV14
CASSEAGRGYETQYF TGTGCCAGCAGTGAAGCCGGCAGGGGCTATGAGACCCAGTACTTC NA NA TRBJ2-5 TRBV6-1
CASSSPSRSSGANVLTF TGCGCCAGCAGCTCCCCAAGCCGTAGCTCTGGGGCCAACGTCCTGACTTTC NA NA TRBJ2-6 TRBV4-1
CASSSLRGDGYTF TGTGCCAGCAGCTCACTCAGGGGAGATGGCTACACCTTC NA NA TRBJ1-2 TRBV7-2
CSAQDRGFEQYF TGCAGCGCCCAGGACAGGGGATTCGAGCAGTACTTC TRBD1 NA TRBJ2-7 TRBV29-1
CASSLAYLAAGDEQYF TGTGCCAGCAGCTTAGCCTATCTAGCGGCAGGGGACGAGCAGTACTTC NA NA TRBJ2-7 TRBV11-2
CASSDSLWGRRTDTQYF TGTGCCAGCAGTGATAGTCTCTGGGGCAGAAGGACAGATACGCAGTATTTT NA NA TRBJ2-3 TRBV2
CASSLSLARTDTQYF TGTGCCAGCAGCTTGTCTCTAGCGCGCACAGATACGCAGTATTTT NA NA TRBJ2-3 TRBV5-8
CASSFSGQGLEQFF TGTGCCAGCAGCTTTTCGGGGCAGGGGCTTGAGCAGTTCTTC NA NA TRBJ2-1 TRBV7-9
CASSPNGGATGNTIYF TGTGCCAGCAGCCCAAATGGAGGAGCGACTGGAAACACCATATATTTT NA NA TRBJ1-3 TRBV7-6
CASSAGRTETQYF TGTGCCAGCAGCGCAGGGAGAACAGAGACCCAGTACTTC NA NA TRBJ2-5 TRBV28
CASRARSSYEQYF TGTGCCAGTAGAGCCCGGAGCTCCTACGAGCAGTACTTC NA NA TRBJ2-7 TRBV19
CASSVVGGRTDTQYF TGTGCCAGCAGCGTGGTTGGGGGGCGCACAGATACGCAGTATTTT NA NA TRBJ2-3 TRBV9